Presented here are 22 T cell receptor beta chains from one specimen sequenced in a study of blood T cell repertoires in COVID-19. Clones were read by immunoSEQ multiplex PCR, and TCRdb kept only the in-frame ones, dropping some. This table has 350,000 to 400,000 clones, roughly 90% appearing once. Sequenced input: PBMCs or T cells enriched from blood (not recorded which). These receptors came from a woman aged 25-40 years with acute COVID-19.

This rearrangement joins TRBV5-1 to TRBJ1-1; 7 positions agree with TRBD1. With V trimmed by 1 base and J by 0 bases, 12 bases remained unmatched. Per germline, CDR1 SGHRS and CDR2 YFSETQ. The length of the CDR3 is 18 residues. CDR3 amino acids: CASSLPLTGASLNTEAFF. In DNA, the CDR3 is TGCGCCAGCAGCTTGCCACTTACAGGGGCGAGTTTGAACACTGAAGCTTTCTTT.

The chain carries TRBV5-1 and TRBJ1-3; tentative D call: TRBD1 (6 bases). There are 17 residues in the CDR3. V shed 2 bases and J shed 4 bases, with 19 bases lying between them. Looked up from germline, CDR1 is SGHRS and CDR2 is YFSETQ. The CDR3 here is CASSFIPQGSTGNTIYF. CDR3 in DNA: TGCGCCAGCAGCTTTATTCCGCAGGGGAGTACCGGAAACACCATATATTTT.

The chain employs TRBV2 and TRBJ2-7, with D perhaps TRBD1 (5 bases). V gave up 5 bases and J gave up 4 bases, with 9 bases separating them. The CDR3 is 12 residues long. Germline CDR1 is SNHLY and CDR2 is FYNNEI. CDR3 bases: TGTGCCAGCAGTAACACAGGTTACGAGCAGTACTTC. Translation: CASSNTGYEQYF.

The chain joins TRBV18 to TRBJ2-3; 12 bases fit TRBD2. The CDR3 sequence is 16 residues long. J gave up 4 bases and V 3 bases, and 5 bases lay outside the gene matches. Germline V gene data show CDR1 as KGHSH and CDR2 as LQKENI. The CDR3 region is CASSPLAGGPSDTQYF. The CDR3 nucleotides are TGTGCCAGCTCACCCCTAGCGGGGGGGCCATCAGATACGCAGTATTTT. The full variable domain, in which reference TRBV18 and TRBJ2-3 provide the parts outside the CDR3, is NAGVMQNPRHLVRRRGQEARLRCSPMKGHSHVYWYRQLPEEGLKFMVYLQKENIIDESGMPKERFSAEFPKEGPSILRIQQVVRGDSAAYFCASSPLAGGPSDTQYFGPGTRLTVL.

V usage is TRBV21-1 and J usage is TRBJ1-4; the table names TRBD1, a call not compared with the DNA. TRBV21-1 is labeled a pseudogene. CDR3 length equals 18 residues. The CDR3, as DNA: TGTGCCAGCAGCAAAGAGCACAGGGGCAATGCAACTAATGAAAAACTGTTTTTT. It codes for CASSKEHRGNATNEKLFF.

The chain recombines TRBV3-1 (or the pseudogene TRBV3-2) with TRBJ1-2; TRBD1 might be the D (5 bases). Trimming stripped 0 bases from V and 1 base from J, with 9 bases between. Germline CDR1 reads LGHDT; CDR2 reads YNNKEL (reference sequence). CDR3 length equals 15 residues. CDR3 residues: CASSQDLTVNYGYTF. The CDR3 DNA reads as TGTGCCAGCAGCCAAGACCTGACAGTTAACTATGGCTACACCTTC.

V gene TRBV24-1 combines with J gene TRBJ2-6, with 7 nucleotides matching TRBD1. The germline CDR1 and CDR2 sequences are KGHDR and SFDVKD. The CDR3 has 18 residues. V was pared by 4 bases and J by 1 base, with 9 bases of the junction left unmatched. The CDR3 region has the DNA TGTGCCACCAGTGACCCGAAGGGGGCGGTTTCTGGGGCCAACGTCCTGACTTTC. Translated: CATSDPKGAVSGANVLTF.

The chain recombines TRBV5-5 with TRBJ2-1; D is perhaps TRBD2 (6 bases). The V end lost 1 base, the J end lost 6 bases, and 14 bases lay between the germline ends. The CDR3 runs to 15 residues. Germline CDR1 SGHKS, CDR2 YYEKEE (reference sequence). CDR3 nucleotides: TGTGCCAGCAGCTTGTGGGTAGCGGCGGCCAATGAGCAGTTCTTC. Amino acid sequence: CASSLWVAAANEQFF.

This chain's CDR3 is CASSVMVLGQGNYGYTF. The CDR3, as DNA: TGTGCCAGCAGTGTTATGGTTCTGGGACAGGGGAACTATGGCTACACCTTC. This sequence joins TRBV2 and TRBJ1-2; 10 bases line up with TRBD1. Germline V gene sequence: CDR1 SNHLY, CDR2 FYNNEI. J gave up 2 bases and V 4 bases, and 10 bases lay outside the gene matches. The CDR3 has 17 residues.

The V gene is TRBV27, the J gene TRBJ2-7; TRBD1 is a possible D gene (6 bases). V was shortened by 1 base and J by 5 bases, with 12 bases between the two germline ends. This CDR3 contains 14 residues. Germline CDR1 MNHEY, CDR2 SMNVEV (reference sequence). The CDR3 loop is CASSLWGRDDEQYF. CDR3 DNA sequence: TGTGCCAGCAGTTTATGGGGGCGCGACGACGAGCAGTACTTC.

This chain links TRBV6-1 with TRBJ1-2; D is unresolved. The germline V gene encodes CDR1 MNHNS and CDR2 SASEGT. V was pared by 2 bases and J by 4 bases, with 11 bases between. This CDR3 has 14 amino acids. CDR3 region: CASSEKIFSYGYTF. CDR3 nucleotide sequence: TGTGCCAGCAGTGAAAAGATATTTAGCTATGGCTACACCTTC.

The genes are TRBV5-1 and TRBJ1-5, with D tentatively TRBD1 (6 bases). V was trimmed by 4 bases and J by 6 bases, leaving 17 bases between them. This CDR3 contains 15 residues. Germline V gene lookup returns CDR1 SGHRS and CDR2 YFSETQ. The CDR3 protein is CASSREGGAAQPQHF. The DNA for the CDR3 is TGCGCCAGCAGCCGCGAGGGGGGGGCCGCTCAGCCCCAGCATTTT.

The chain uses TRBV5-1 and TRBJ2-5; D is ambiguous. The CDR3 length is 12 residues. Germline loops: CDR1 SGHRS, CDR2 YFSETQ. V was pared by 5 bases and J by 5 bases, with 10 bases between. The CDR3, as DNA: TGCGCCAGCAGACCGGGTTGGGAGACCCAGTACTTC. It yields the protein CASRPGWETQYF. The full variable domain, its missing parts supplied by reference TRBV5-1 and TRBJ2-5, is KAGVTQTPRYLIKTRGQQVTLSCSPISGHRSVSWYQQTPGQGLQFLFEYFSETQRNKGNFPGRFSGRQFSNSRSEMNVSTLELGDSALYLCASRPGWETQYFGPGTRLLVL.

This clone was seen only once. CDR3 protein: CASSIAGDTYNEQFF. DNA for the CDR3: TGCGCCAGCAGTATAGCGGGGGATACCTACAATGAGCAGTTCTTC. The chain is built from TRBV4-1 and TRBJ2-1, with 9 bases aligning to TRBD2. With 6 bases clipped from V and 2 bases from J, the junction kept 5 bases outside the gene matches. The CDR3 consists of 15 residues. The germline gives CDR1 MGHRA, CDR2 YSYEKL.

This chain connects TRBV24-1 to TRBJ2-1, with a weak D call TRBD1 (6 bases). Germline V gene data show CDR1 as KGHDR and CDR2 as SFDVKD. The CDR3 extends over 13 amino acids. V lost 3 bases to trimming and J lost 7 bases, with 9 bases between them. CDR3 region: CATSDHGQNEQFF. The CDR3 DNA sequence: TGTGCCACCAGTGATCATGGACAGAATGAGCAGTTCTTC.

The V gene is TRBV7-2, the J gene TRBJ1-2; 7 nucleotides align to TRBD1. This CDR3 is built from 16 residues. V shed 3 bases, J shed 0 bases, and the junction held 7 bases outside the gene matches. Germline V lookup: CDR1 SGHTA, CDR2 FQGNSA. CDR3 DNA: TGTGCCAGCAGCTTTAAACAGGGGTTAGCTAACTATGGCTACACCTTC. It translates to CASSFKQGLANYGYTF.

The chain couples TRBV5-4 to TRBJ1-2; tentative D call: TRBD1 (6 bases). With 1 base removed from V and 7 bases from J, the gap between germline ends came to 11 bases. Germline loops: CDR1 SGHNT, CDR2 YYREEE (reference sequence). This CDR3 has 13 amino acids. CDR3 amino acids: CASSLQGLGGYTF. For the CDR3, the DNA is TGTGCCAGCAGCTTGCAGGGGTTGGGTGGCTACACCTTC.

The chain is built from TRBV12-3 or TRBV12-4 and TRBJ1-2; no clear D gene. The germline V and J ends were trimmed by 6 bases and 4 bases, with 12 bases remaining between them. This CDR3 is built from 13 residues. This chain's CDR3 is CASSSNRVYGYTF. The CDR3 bases are TGTGCCAGCAGCTCCAATAGAGTCTATGGCTACACCTTC.

The CDR3 coding sequence is TGTGCCTGGAGTGTAAGGTCGAGGGGGACTGAAGCTTTCTTT. It encodes CAWSVRSRGTEAFF. The chain recombines TRBV30 with TRBJ1-1, with D possibly matching TRBD1 (6 bases). Germline CDR1 reads GTSNPN; CDR2 reads SVGIG (reference sequence). V dropped 0 bases and J dropped 5 bases, with 13 bases sitting between them. The CDR3 totals 14 residues.

The chain employs TRBV20-1 and TRBJ2-1, with TRBD1 matching 7 bases. This CDR3 comprises 15 residues. J gave up 7 bases and V 6 bases, and 15 bases lay outside the gene matches. The germline CDR1 and CDR2 sequences are DFQATT and SNEGSKA (reference sequence). The CDR3 reads CSASSVGGPGNEQFF. CDR3 nucleotides: TGCAGTGCCAGTTCGGTAGGGGGCCCAGGTAATGAGCAGTTCTTC.

Turning to this clone: Other DNA sequences within the sample encode an identical CDR3. The rearrangement links TRBV6-5 to TRBJ1-1; D remains unclear. Trimming took 0 bases from V and 0 from J, leaving 8 bases between them. Germline V CDR1 and CDR2: MNHEY, SVGAGI. The CDR3 is 15 amino acids. The DNA of the CDR3 is TGTGCCAGCAGTTACTCGAGGAACATGAACACTGAAGCTTTCTTT. Protein sequence: CASSYSRNMNTEAFF.

This clone was found once. The V call is TRBV5-1, the J call TRBJ2-1; a possible D gene is TRBD2 (5 bases). Trimming removed 4 bases from V and 0 bases from J, with 14 bases in between. The CDR3 covers 16 residues. Germline CDR1 reads SGHRS; CDR2 reads YFSETQ. CDR3 DNA: TGCGCCAGCAGCGGAGGATCAGGTAGCTCCTACAATGAGCAGTTCTTC. This codes for CASSGGSGSSYNEQFF.